The 15 T cell receptor beta chains below were found in one sample sequenced in a study of CD8+CD57+ T cells in acquired aplastic anemia. Individuals selected for sequencing had exhibited CD8+CD57+ cell expansion on flow cytometry. Profiles of TCR beta VDJ and CDR3 were generated from a genomic DNA template. MiXCR, run by TCRdb on the reads, gives a single entry per CDR3 protein. In the table there are 50,000 to 65,000 distinct CDR3 sequences, approximately 52% of which are singletons. The material sequenced was sorted CD4+, CD8+, or CD8+CD57+ T cells (not recorded which) from PBMCs. The source is a human donor with aplastic anemia.

This clonotype was picked up one time. The chain couples TRBV9 to TRBJ1-3; no definite D call. The CDR3 sequence is 13 residues long. Germline CDR1 reads SGDLS; CDR2 reads YYNGEE. Between the trimmed V and J ends, which lost 0 bases and 0 bases, there was a span of 1 base. The DNA for the CDR3 is TGTGCCAGCAGCGTAGCCTCTGGAAACACCATATATTTT. It is translated as CASSVASGNTIYF.

The table lists this clonotype with many counts. V usage is TRBV18 and J usage is TRBJ1-5, with D perhaps TRBD1 (5 bases). Germline loops: CDR1 KGHSH, CDR2 LQKENI. This CDR3 region has 15 residues. V was shortened by 1 base and J by 1 base, with 8 bases between the two germline ends. CDR3 protein: CASSPQSGSNQPQHF. The CDR3 DNA follows: TGTGCCAGCTCACCACAGTCAGGGAGCAATCAGCCCCAGCATTTT. The full variable domain, completed using reference TRBV18 and TRBJ1-5, is NAGVMQNPRHLVRRRGQEARLRCSPMKGHSHVYWYRQLPEEGLKFMVYLQKENIIDESGMPKERFSAEFPKEGPSILRIQQVVRGDSAAYFCASSPQSGSNQPQHFGDGTRLSIL.

The table lists this clonotype with many counts. This sequence joins TRBV19 and TRBJ2-1; the match to TRBD2 covers 9 bases. Trimming at V came to 4 bases and at J to 4 bases, leaving 14 bases not matched to a gene. The germline gives CDR1 LNHDA, CDR2 SQIVND (reference sequence). The CDR3 covers 18 residues. Here the CDR3 DNA reads TGTGCCAGTAGTAGAACCATTGAACGCGGGGGGGGGTACAATGAGCAGTTCTTC. Protein sequence: CASSRTIERGGGYNEQFF. Based on the CDR3 plus reference TRBV19 and TRBJ2-1, the full variable domain is DGGITQSPKYLFRKEGQNVTLSCEQNLNHDAMYWYRQDPGQGLRLIYYSQIVNDFQKGDIAEGYSVSREKKESFPLTVTSAQKNPTAFYLCASSRTIERGGGYNEQFFGPGTRLTVL.

The rearrangement uses TRBV4-2 and TRBJ2-7, with 8 bases lining up with TRBD1. The CDR3 runs to 15 residues. V trimming: 2 bases; J trimming: 1 base; junction bases outside the gene matches: 4. In germline, CDR1 is LGHNA, CDR2 YNFKEQ. The CDR3 DNA reads as TGTGCCAGCAGCCAAATGGGACAGGAATCCTACGAGCAGTACTTC. This translates into CASSQMGQESYEQYF.

J is TRBJ2-3 and V is TRBV9, with D possibly being TRBD2 (6 bases). Germline-derived CDR1 and CDR2 are SGDLS and YYNGEE. The CDR3 totals 16 residues. The V end lost 3 bases, the J end lost 2 bases, and 16 bases lay between the germline ends. CDR3 sequence reads: CASSGGERPLTDTQYF. CDR3 DNA sequence: TGTGCCAGCAGCGGGGGGGAGCGGCCCCTCACAGATACGCAGTATTTT.

For this clonotype: The conserved final phenylalanine or tryptophan is absent from the CDR3, which likely points to a read error. This chain connects TRBV9 to TRBJ2-1, with D possibly TRBD2 on 5 matching bases. The CDR3 runs to 16 residues. CDR1 SGDLS and CDR2 YYNGEE come from the germline V gene. V was shortened by 1 base and J by 2 bases, with 13 bases between the two germline ends. The chain's CDR3 is CASSVTGVNPYNEQFL. The CDR3 DNA reads TGTGCCAGCAGCGTAACCGGGGTAAACCCCTACAATGAGCAGTTCCTC.

The table lists this clonotype with many counts. The J gene is TRBJ2-7, the V gene TRBV3-1, with 7 bases identical to TRBD1. J lost 5 bases, V lost 0 bases, and 1 base had no gene match. This CDR3 is built from 13 residues. Germline V CDR1 and CDR2: LGHDT, YNNKEL (reference sequence). The CDR3 bases are TGTGCCAGCAGCCAAGATCAGGGGGACGAGCAGTACTTC. Translating it yields CASSQDQGDEQYF.

For the CDR3, the DNA is TGTGCCACCAGTGACTGGGAAGGGGGGGGTAAGACCCAGTACTTC. It encodes CATSDWEGGGKTQYF. The chain combines TRBV24-1 with TRBJ2-5; tentatively, D is TRBD2 (7 bases). V was trimmed by 4 bases and J by 6 bases, leaving 17 bases between them. CDR1 is KGHDR, CDR2 SFDVKD, per germline. This CDR3 is 15 amino acids long.

This sequence joins TRBV7-9 and TRBJ1-5, with D tentatively TRBD1 (5 bases). Germline lookup yields CDR1 SEHNR and CDR2 FQNEAQ (reference sequence). The CDR3 consists of 13 residues. V lost 5 bases to trimming and J lost 5 bases, with 10 bases between them. The CDR3 sequence is CASSPGPYQPQHF. CDR3 DNA sequence: TGTGCCAGCAGCCCAGGGCCGTATCAGCCCCAGCATTTT.

This clonotype was counted at least ten times. The V gene is TRBV5-5, the J gene TRBJ2-3, with D possibly TRBD2 on 6 matching bases. The CDR3 is 15 residues long. Trimming took 3 bases from V and 3 from J, leaving 14 bases between them. Germline V gene data show CDR1 as SGHKS and CDR2 as YYEKEE (reference sequence). CDR3 sequence reads: CASSSAVTSTDTQYF. The CDR3 nucleotides read TGTGCCAGCAGCTCCGCCGTGACTAGTACAGATACGCAGTATTTT.

The rearrangement links TRBV24-1 to TRBJ2-5; D may match TRBD1 or TRBD2 (5 bases each). The CDR3 loop spans 15 amino acids. The germline CDR1 and CDR2 sequences are KGHDR and SFDVKD. V was pared by 3 bases and J by 2 bases, with 12 bases between. CDR3 sequence reads: CATSDGTVDQETQYF. CDR3 nucleotides: TGTGCCACCAGTGATGGGACGGTAGATCAAGAGACCCAGTACTTC.

This chain connects TRBV7-9 to TRBJ1-1; weak D call: TRBD1 (5 bases). V was cut by 9 bases and J by 1 base, with 9 bases left in between. The CDR3 consists of 12 residues. CDR1 and CDR2 from the germline V gene are SEHNR and FQNEAQ (reference sequence). The CDR3 DNA follows: TGTGCCAGTCACAGGCAGAACACTGAAGCTTTCTTT. This codes for CASHRQNTEAFF.

The sample holds many counts of this clonotype. The rearrangement joins TRBV5-5 to TRBJ1-4; D is unclear. Between the trimmed V and J ends, which lost 0 bases and 6 bases, there was a span of 9 bases. The germline V gene encodes CDR1 SGHKS and CDR2 YYEKEE (reference sequence). The CDR3 is 14 residues long. CDR3 DNA: TGTGCCAGCAGCTTGGAAAGGGATGATGAAAAACTGTTTTTT. This sequence encodes CASSLERDDEKLFF.

The rearrangement joins TRBV7-2 to TRBJ1-2; TRBD1 matches 10 bases. The V and J ends lost 5 bases and 9 bases, in that order; junction bases with no gene match: 6. Per the germline V gene, CDR1 is SGHTA and CDR2 is FQGNSA. The CDR3 totals 13 residues. The CDR3 here is CASSGRQGASYTF. In DNA form, the CDR3 reads TGTGCCAGCAGCGGCAGACAGGGGGCCAGCTACACCTTC.

This clonotype was seen repeatedly, ten times or more. The chain employs TRBV7-8 and TRBJ2-3, with D perhaps matching TRBD1 (7 bases). The V end was cut by 8 bases, the J end by 4 bases, with 16 bases between. The CDR3 is 14 residues long. Germline V gives CDR1 SGHVS, CDR2 FQNEAQ. CDR3 nucleotides: TGTGCCAGCCAGGGGGGCGGGTATCCAGATACGCAGTATTTT. It specifies CASQGGGYPDTQYF.